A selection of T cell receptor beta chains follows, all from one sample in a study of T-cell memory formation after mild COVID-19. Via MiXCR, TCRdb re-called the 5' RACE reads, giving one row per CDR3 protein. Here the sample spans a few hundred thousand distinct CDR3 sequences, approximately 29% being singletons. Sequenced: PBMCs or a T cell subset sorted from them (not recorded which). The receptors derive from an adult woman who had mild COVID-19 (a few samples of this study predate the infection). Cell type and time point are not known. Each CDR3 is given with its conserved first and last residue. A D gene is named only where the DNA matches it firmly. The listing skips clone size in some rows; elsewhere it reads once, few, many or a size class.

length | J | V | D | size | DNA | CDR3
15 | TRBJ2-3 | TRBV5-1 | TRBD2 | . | TGCGCCAGCAGCTTGACTAGCGGGGGCCCAGATACGCAGTATTTT | CASSLTSGGPDTQYF
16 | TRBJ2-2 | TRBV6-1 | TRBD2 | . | TGTGCCAGCCGGACAATGCGACTAGCGGCGACCGGGGAGCTGTTTTTT | CASRTMRLAATGELFF
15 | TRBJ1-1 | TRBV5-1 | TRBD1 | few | TGCGCCAGCAGCGGACGACAGGGGGAGAACACTGAAGCTTTCTTT | CASSGRQGENTEAFF
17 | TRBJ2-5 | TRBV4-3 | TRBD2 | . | TGCGCCAGCAGCCATGCCATGACTAGCGGGAGCCAGGAGACCCAGTACTTC | CASSHAMTSGSQETQYF
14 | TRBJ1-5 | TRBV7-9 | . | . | TGTGCCAGCAGCTCCCACACGGCTGGAGAGCCCCAGCATTTT | CASSSHTAGEPQHF
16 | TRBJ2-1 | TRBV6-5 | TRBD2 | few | TGTGCCAGCAGGATACTACTAGCGGGAGGCGGGAATGAGCAGTTCTTC | CASRILLAGGGNEQFF
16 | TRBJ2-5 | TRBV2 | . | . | TGTGCCAGCAGTGGCGGGAATAGCTTTTTCCAAGAGACCCAGTACTTC | CASSGGNSFFQETQYF
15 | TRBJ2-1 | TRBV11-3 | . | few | TGTGCCAGCAGCTCCGGACTAGGGGGATACAATGAGCAGTTCTTC | CASSSGLGGYNEQFF
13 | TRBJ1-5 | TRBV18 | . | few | TGTGCCAGCTCACCACCGATGGGTAGTGCCCAGCATTTT | CASSPPMGSAQHF
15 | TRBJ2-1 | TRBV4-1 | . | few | TGCGCCAGCAGCCAAGAGGGGAACGGGGATTGGGGGCAGTTCTTC | CASSQEGNGDWGQFF
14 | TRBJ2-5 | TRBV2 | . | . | TGTGCCAGCAGTGGAGGAGCAAGGCAAGAGACCCAGTACTTC | CASSGGARQETQYF
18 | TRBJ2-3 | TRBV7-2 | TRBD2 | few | TGTGCCAGCAGCTTCCTAGCGGGAGGGCCGGTGGGCACAGATACGCAGTATTTT | CASSFLAGGPVGTDTQYF
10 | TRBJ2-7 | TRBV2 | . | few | TGTGCCAGCCGTACCTACGAGCAGTACTTC | CASRTYEQYF
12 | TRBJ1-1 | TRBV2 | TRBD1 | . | TGTGCCAGCCGAGGACAGGGGGTAGACGCTTTCTTT | CASRGQGVDAFF
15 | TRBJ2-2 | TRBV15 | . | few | TGTGCCACCTCCCCCGGGTTGGTGGGCACCGGGGAGCTGTTTTTT | CATSPGLVGTGELFF
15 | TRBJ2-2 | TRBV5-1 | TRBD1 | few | TGCGCCACTCGGAGGGGACAGGGTGACACCGGGGAGCTGTTTTTT | CATRRGQGDTGELFF
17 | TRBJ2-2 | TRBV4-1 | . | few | TGCGCCAGCAGCCAAGAGGGGTGGGGGAAGTACACCGGGGAGCTGTTTTTT | CASSQEGWGKYTGELFF
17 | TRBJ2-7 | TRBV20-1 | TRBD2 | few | TGCAGTGCTAGTCTTCTAGCGGGGTCCTTCCGCGCCTACGAGCAGTACTTC | CSASLLAGSFRAYEQYF
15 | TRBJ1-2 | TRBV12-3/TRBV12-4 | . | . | TGTGCCAGCAGTTACTTTGACAGCGCGGACTATGGCTACACCTTC | CASSYFDSADYGYTF
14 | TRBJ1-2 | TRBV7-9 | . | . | TGTGCCAGCAGCTTAGGAGGGTCGGCCTATGGCTACACCTTC | CASSLGGSAYGYTF
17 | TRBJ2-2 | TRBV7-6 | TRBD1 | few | TGTGCCAGCAGCTTAGCGAGACAGGGGGCAGACACCGGGGAGCTGTTTTTT | CASSLARQGADTGELFF
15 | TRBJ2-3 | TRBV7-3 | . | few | TGTGCCAGCAGCCAGGGACCTTCCATCGCCGATACGCAGTATTTT | CASSQGPSIADTQYF
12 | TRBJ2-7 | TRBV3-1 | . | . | TGTGCCAGCAGCCAAGATGCCCCCGAGCAGTACTTC | CASSQDAPEQYF
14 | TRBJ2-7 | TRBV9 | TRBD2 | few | TGTGCCAGCAGCGCTCAGGGAGGGGCCTACGAGCAGTACTTC | CASSAQGGAYEQYF
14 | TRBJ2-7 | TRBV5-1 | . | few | TGCGCCAGCAGCTCTGTATCGGGGTTCCACGAGCAGTACTTC | CASSSVSGFHEQYF
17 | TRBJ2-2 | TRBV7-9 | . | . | TGTGCCAGCAGCCCGATACCCCCGGGACAGAACACCGGGGAGCTGTTTTTT | CASSPIPPGQNTGELFF
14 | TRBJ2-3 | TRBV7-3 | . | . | TGTGCCAGCAGCTTAACACTGGGCACAGATACGCAGTATTTT | CASSLTLGTDTQYF
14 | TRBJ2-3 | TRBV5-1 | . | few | TGCGCCAGCAGCTACCGGGGGGCTCTTGATACGCAGTATTTT | CASSYRGALDTQYF
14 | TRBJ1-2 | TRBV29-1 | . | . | TGCAGCGTTCCTCCGGGGGCGCCTAACTATGGCTACACCTTC | CSVPPGAPNYGYTF
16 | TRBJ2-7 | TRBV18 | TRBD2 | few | TGTGCCAGCTCACCGGAACTAGCGGGGGTGGCCTACGAGCAGTACTTC | CASSPELAGVAYEQYF
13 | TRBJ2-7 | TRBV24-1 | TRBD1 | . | TGTGCCACCAGTGATTTGGACAGGGGCGAGCAGTACTTC | CATSDLDRGEQYF
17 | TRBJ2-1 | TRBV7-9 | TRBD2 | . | TGTTCCAGCAGCCCGGGACTAGCGGGAGGCCTCTACAATGAGCAGTTCTTC | CSSSPGLAGGLYNEQFF
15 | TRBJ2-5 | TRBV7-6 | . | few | TGTGCCAGCAGCCCGAATCACGGGAGAAGTGAGACCCAGTACTTC | CASSPNHGRSETQYF
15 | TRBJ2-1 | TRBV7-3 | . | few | TGTGCCAGCAGCTCACGACAGAGCTCCTACAATGAGCAGTTCTTC | CASSSRQSSYNEQFF
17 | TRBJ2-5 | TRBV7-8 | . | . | TGTGCCAGCAGCTTAGCCCAGAGGAACAGGGCGAGGGAGACCCAGTACTTC | CASSLAQRNRARETQYF
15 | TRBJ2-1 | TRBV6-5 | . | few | TGTGCCAGCAGTTACCCCGGGGCCCCTGGGAATGAGCAGTTCTTC | CASSYPGAPGNEQFF
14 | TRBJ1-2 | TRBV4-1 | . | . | TGCGCCAGCAGCCAAGAGCGGGGAATAAGTGGCTACACCTTC | CASSQERGISGYTF
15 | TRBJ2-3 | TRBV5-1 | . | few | TGCGCCAGCAGCTTTCGACAGGCGGCTACAAATACGCAGTATTTT | CASSFRQAATNTQYF
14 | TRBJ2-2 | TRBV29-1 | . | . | TGCAGCGTTGATCCGGGACATTACACCGGGGAGCTGTTTTTT | CSVDPGHYTGELFF
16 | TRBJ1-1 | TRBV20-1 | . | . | TGCAGTGCTAGAATCCTTCGCGGCGGACAGAACACTGAAGCTTTCTTT | CSARILRGGQNTEAFF
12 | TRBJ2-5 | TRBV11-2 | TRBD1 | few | TGTGCCCAACCCGGGGACAGAGAGACCCAGTACTTC | CAQPGDRETQYF
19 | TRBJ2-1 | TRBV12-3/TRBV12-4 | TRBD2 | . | TGTGCCAGCAAACTTGGGGGACTAGCGGGGGGCCGGTCCTACAATGAGCAGTTCTTC | CASKLGGLAGGRSYNEQFF
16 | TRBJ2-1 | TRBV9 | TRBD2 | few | TGTGCCAGCAGCTCCCGGACTAGCGGGGTTCGGAATGAGCAGTTCTTC | CASSSRTSGVRNEQFF
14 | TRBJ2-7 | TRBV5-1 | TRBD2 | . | TGCGCCAGCAGTTTAACGGGAGGGGTCTACGAGCAGTACTTC | CASSLTGGVYEQYF
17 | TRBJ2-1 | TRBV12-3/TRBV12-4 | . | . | TGTGCCAGCAGTCTCTCCTGGGGTGGGACTCTAAACAACGAGCAGTTCTTC | CASSLSWGGTLNNEQFF
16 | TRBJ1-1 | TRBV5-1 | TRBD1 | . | TGCGCCAGCAGCTCGAGACAGGGGGCCTGGAACACTGAAGCTTTCTTT | CASSSRQGAWNTEAFF
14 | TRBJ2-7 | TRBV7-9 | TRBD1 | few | TGTGCCAGCAACCTACAGGGGGCCGGCAACGAGCAGTACTTC | CASNLQGAGNEQYF
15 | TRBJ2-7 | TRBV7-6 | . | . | TGTGCCAGCAGCTTACATGGTGGGCCGCCGAACGAGCAGTACTTC | CASSLHGGPPNEQYF
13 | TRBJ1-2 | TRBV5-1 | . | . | TGCGCCAGCAGCTACGACAGGACCTATGGCTACACCTTC | CASSYDRTYGYTF
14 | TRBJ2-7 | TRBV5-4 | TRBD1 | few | TGTGCCAGCAGCGGACGGGACAGGAGCCGCGAGCAGTACTTC | CASSGRDRSREQYF
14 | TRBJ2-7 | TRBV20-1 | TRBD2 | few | TGCAGTGCTAGAGGCCCTGAGCGGGACTACGAGCAGTACTTC | CSARGPERDYEQYF
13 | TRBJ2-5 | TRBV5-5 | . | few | TGTGCCAGCAGCTTCATAACAGAAGAGACCCAGTACTTC | CASSFITEETQYF
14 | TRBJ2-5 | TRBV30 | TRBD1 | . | TGTGCCTGGGCGCCGGGACAGGGGTCGGAGACCCAGTACTTC | CAWAPGQGSETQYF
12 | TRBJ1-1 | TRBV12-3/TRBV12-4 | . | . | TGTGCCAGCAGGGGGGCGCGCTCTGAAGCTTTCTTT | CASRGARSEAFF